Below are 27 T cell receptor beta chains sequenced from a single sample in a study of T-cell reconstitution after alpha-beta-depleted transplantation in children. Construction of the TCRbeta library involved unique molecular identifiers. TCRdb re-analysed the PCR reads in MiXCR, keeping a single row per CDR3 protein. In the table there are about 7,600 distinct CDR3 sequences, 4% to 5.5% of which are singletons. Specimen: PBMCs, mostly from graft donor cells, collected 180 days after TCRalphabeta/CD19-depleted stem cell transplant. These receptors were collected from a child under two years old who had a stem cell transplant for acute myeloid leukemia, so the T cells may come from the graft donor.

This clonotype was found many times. In nucleotides, the CDR3 is TGCAGTGCTAGAGATGGGACTCCCAATGAGCAGTTCTTC. Protein: CSARDGTPNEQFF. The V call is TRBV20-1, the J call TRBJ2-1; TRBD2 might be the D (6 bases). Germline CDR1 is DFQATT and CDR2 is SNEGSKA (reference sequence). V shed 0 bases and J shed 6 bases, with 9 bases lying between them. This CDR3 has 13 amino acids.

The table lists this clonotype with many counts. CDR3 bases: TGCAGTGCTTCTACAGGCAGGGGCAATCAGCCCCAGCATTTT. Its protein product is CSASTGRGNQPQHF. The chain employs TRBV20-1 and TRBJ1-5; D might be TRBD1 (5 bases). The CDR3 is 14 residues long. Germline V gene data show CDR1 as DFQATT and CDR2 as SNEGSKA (reference sequence). V lost 5 bases and J 2 bases, leaving 13 bases between the germline ends.

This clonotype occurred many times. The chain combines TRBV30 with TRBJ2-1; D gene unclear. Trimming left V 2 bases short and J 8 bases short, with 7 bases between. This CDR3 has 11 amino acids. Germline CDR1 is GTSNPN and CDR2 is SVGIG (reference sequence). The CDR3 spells CAWSLGHEQFF. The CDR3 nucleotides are TGTGCCTGGAGTCTGGGCCATGAGCAGTTCTTC.

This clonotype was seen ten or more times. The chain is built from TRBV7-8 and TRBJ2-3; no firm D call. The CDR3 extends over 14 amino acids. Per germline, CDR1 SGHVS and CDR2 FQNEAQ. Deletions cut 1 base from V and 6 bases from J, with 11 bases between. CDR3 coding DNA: TGTGCCAGCAGCTTAGGGACCTTGGTGGATACGCAGTATTTT. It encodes CASSLGTLVDTQYF.

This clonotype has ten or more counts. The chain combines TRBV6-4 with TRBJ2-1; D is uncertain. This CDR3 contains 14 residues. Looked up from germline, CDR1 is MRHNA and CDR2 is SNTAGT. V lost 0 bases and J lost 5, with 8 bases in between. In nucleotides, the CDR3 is TGTGCCAGCAGTGACTCGGGCGGCCACAATGAGCAGTTCTTC. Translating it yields CASSDSGGHNEQFF.

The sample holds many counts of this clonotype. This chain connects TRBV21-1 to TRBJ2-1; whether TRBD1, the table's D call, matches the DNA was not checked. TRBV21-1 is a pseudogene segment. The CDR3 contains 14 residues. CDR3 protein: CASSTWTGDNEQFF. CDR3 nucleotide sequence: TGTGCCAGCAGCACTTGGACAGGGGACAATGAGCAGTTCTTC.

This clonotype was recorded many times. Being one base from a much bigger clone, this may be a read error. The CDR3 nucleotides are TGTGCCAGCAGCTTAGGGGCGGAGGAGATCCAGTACTTC. Translation gives CASSLGAEEIQYF. The chain carries TRBV7-2 and TRBJ2-5, with D maybe TRBD2 (5 bases). The CDR3 has 13 residues. CDR1 and CDR2 (germline): SGHTA, FQGNSA.

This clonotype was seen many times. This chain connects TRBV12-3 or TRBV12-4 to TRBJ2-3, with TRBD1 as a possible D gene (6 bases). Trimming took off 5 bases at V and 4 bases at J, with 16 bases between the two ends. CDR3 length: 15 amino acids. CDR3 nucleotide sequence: TGTGCCAGCAGTCGCACCGGGACATCCGCAGATACGCAGTATTTT. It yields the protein CASSRTGTSADTQYF.

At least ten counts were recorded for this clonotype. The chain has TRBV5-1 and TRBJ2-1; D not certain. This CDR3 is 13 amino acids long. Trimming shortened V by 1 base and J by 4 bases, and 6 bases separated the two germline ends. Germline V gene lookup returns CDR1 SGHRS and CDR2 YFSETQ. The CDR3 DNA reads TGCGCCAGCAGCTTGAGGAATTACAATGAGCAGTTCTTC. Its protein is CASSLRNYNEQFF.

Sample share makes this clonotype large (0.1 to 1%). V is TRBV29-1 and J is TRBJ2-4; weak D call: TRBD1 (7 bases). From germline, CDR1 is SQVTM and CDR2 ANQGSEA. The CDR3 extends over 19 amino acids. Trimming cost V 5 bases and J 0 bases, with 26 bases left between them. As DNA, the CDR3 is TGCAGCGTTAAAACAGGGGTTGAGGATATCGGGAGAGCCAAAAACATTCAGTACTTC. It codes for CSVKTGVEDIGRAKNIQYF.

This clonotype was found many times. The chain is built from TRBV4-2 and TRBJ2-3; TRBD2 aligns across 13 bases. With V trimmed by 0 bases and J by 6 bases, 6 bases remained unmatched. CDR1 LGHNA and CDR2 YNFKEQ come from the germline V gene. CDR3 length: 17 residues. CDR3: CASSQDGTSGTSDTQYF. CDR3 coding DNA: TGTGCCAGCAGCCAAGATGGGACTAGCGGGACTTCCGATACGCAGTATTTT.

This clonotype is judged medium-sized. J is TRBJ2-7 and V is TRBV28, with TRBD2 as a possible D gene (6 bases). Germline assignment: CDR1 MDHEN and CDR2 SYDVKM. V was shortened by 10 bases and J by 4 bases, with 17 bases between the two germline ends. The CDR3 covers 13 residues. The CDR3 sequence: CAIDGTSRYEQYF. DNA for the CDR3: TGTGCCATCGATGGGACTTCCCGATACGAGCAGTACTTC.

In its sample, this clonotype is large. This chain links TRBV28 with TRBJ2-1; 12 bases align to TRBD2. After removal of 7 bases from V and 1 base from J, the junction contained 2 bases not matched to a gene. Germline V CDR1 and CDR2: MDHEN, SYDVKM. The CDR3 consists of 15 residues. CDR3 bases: TGTGCCAGCACCCTAGCGGGAGGGTCCTACAATGAGCAGTTCTTC. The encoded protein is CASTLAGGSYNEQFF.

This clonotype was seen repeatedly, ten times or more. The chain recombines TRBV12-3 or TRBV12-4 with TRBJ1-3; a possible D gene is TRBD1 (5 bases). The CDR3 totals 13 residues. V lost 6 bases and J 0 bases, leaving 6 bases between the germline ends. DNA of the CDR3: TGTGCCAGCAGGGGGGGCTCTGGAAACACCATATATTTT. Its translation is CASRGGSGNTIYF.

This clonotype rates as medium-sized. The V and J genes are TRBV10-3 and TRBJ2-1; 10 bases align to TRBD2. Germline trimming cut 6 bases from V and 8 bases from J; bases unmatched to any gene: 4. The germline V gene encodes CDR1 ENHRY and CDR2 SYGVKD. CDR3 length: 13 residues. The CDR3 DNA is TGTGCCATCAGGCTAGCGGGAGCGGATGAGCAGTTCTTC. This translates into CAIRLAGADEQFF.

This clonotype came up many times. The DNA of the CDR3 is TGTGCCAGCAGCTTAAACGGGTACGAGCAGTACTTC. Translated: CASSLNGYEQYF. The V gene is TRBV7-9, the J gene TRBJ2-7; no definite D call. The CDR3 runs 12 residues. Germline assignment: CDR1 SEHNR and CDR2 FQNEAQ (reference sequence). Trimming removed 2 bases from V and 4 bases from J, with 6 bases in between.

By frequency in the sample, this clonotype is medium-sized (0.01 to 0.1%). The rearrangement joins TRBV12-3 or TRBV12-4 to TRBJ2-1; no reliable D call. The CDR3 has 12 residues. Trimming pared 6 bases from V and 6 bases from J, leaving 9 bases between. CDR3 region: CASRGGVNEQFF. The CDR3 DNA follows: TGTGCCAGCAGGGGTGGGGTCAATGAGCAGTTCTTC.

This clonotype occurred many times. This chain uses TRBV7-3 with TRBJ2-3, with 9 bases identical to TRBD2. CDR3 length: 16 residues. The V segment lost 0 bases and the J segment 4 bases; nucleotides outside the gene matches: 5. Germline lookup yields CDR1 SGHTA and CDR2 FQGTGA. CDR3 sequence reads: CASSLTSGSGPDTQYF. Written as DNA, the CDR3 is TGTGCCAGCAGCTTAACTAGCGGGAGTGGTCCAGATACGCAGTATTTT.

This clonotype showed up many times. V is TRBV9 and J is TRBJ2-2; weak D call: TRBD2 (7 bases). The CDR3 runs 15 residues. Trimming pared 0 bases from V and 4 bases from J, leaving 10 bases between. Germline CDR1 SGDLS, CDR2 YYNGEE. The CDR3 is CASSVGGGGTGELFF. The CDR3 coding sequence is TGTGCCAGCAGCGTAGGGGGAGGGGGCACCGGGGAGCTGTTTTTT.

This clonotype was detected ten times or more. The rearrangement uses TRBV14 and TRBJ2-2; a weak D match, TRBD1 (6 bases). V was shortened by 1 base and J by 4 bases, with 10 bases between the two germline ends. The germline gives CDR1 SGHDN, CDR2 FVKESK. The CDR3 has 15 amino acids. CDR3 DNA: TGTGCCAGCAGCCAAGTCAGAGGGGGCACCGGGGAGCTGTTTTTT. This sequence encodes CASSQVRGGTGELFF. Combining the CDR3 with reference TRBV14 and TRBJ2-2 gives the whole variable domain EAGVTQFPSHSVIEKGQTVTLRCDPISGHDNLYWYRRVMGKEIKFLLHFVKESKQDESGMPNNRFLAERTGGTYSTLKVQPAELEDSGVYFCASSQVRGGTGELFFGEGSRLTVL.

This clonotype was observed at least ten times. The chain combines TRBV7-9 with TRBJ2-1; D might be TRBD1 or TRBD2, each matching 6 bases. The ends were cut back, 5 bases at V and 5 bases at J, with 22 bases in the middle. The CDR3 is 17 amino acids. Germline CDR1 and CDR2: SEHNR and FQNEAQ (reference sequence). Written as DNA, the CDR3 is TGTGCCAGCAGCCCCCCGGTCGTCGGGGGCCGTAACAATGAGCAGTTCTTC. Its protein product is CASSPPVVGGRNNEQFF.

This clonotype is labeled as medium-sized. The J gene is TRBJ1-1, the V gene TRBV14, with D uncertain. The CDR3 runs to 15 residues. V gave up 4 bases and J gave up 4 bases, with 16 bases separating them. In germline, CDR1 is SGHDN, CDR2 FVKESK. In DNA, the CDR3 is TGTGCCAGCAGCCGTTGGAGCGGGGAGGGCACTGAAGCTTTCTTT. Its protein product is CASSRWSGEGTEAFF.

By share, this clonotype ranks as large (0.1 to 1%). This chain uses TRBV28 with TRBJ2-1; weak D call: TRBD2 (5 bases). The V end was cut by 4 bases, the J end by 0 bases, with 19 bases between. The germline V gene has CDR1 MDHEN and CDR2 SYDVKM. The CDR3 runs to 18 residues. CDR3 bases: TGTGCCAGCAGTTGGACCTCCACACGTGGGAGCTCCTACAATGAGCAGTTCTTC. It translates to CASSWTSTRGSSYNEQFF. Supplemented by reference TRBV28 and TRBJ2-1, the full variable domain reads DVKVTQSSRYLVKRTGEKVFLECVQDMDHENMFWYRQDPGLGLRLIYFSYDVKMKEKGDIPEGYSVSREKKERFSLILESASTNQTSMYLCASSWTSTRGSSYNEQFFGPGTRLTVL.

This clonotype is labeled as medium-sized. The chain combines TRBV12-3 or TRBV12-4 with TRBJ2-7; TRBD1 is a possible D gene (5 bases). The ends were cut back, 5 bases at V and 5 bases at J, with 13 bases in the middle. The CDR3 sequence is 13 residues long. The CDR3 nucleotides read TGTGCCAGCAGTCTACAGGTTCGCAACGAGCAGTACTTC. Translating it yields CASSLQVRNEQYF.

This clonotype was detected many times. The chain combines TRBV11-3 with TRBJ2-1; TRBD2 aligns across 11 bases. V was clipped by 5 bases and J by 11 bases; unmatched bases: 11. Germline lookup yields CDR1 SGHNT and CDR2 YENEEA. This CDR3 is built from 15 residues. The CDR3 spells CASSGGLAAPPQQFF. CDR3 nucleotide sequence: TGTGCCAGCAGCGGGGGACTAGCGGCCCCGCCCCAGCAGTTCTTC. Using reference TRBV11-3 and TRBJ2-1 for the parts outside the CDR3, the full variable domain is EAGVVQSPRYKIIEKKQPVAFWCNPISGHNTLYWYLQNLGQGPELLIRYENEEAVDDSQLPKDRFSAERLKGVDSTLKIQPAELGDSAVYLCASSGGLAAPPQQFFGPGTRLTVL.

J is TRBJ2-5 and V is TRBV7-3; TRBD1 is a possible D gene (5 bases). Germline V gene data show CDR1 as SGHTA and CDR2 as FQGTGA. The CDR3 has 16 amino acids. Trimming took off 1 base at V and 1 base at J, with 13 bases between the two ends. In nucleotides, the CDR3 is TGTGCCAGCAGCTTAAAAGGGGCGTTGTTCCAAGAGACCCAGTACTTC. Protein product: CASSLKGALFQETQYF.

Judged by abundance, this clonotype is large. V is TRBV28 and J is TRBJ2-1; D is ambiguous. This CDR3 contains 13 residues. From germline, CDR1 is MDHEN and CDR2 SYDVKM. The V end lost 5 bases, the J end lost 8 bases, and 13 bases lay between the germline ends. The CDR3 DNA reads TGTGCCAGCAGTGGTCGTAATGGCGATGAGCAGTTCTTC. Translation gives CASSGRNGDEQFF.